This entry lists 19 T cell receptor beta chains sequenced from one sample in a study of brain T cells in children with intractable seizures. Sequenced by immunoSEQ multiplex PCR; TCRdb stores in-frame clones only, minus some. The sample shows about 340,000 clones, about 94% of them seen only once. Time point indicated: blood from clinic visit 5 months post-surgery; TSC patient then seizure free. Here the sequenced sample was peripheral blood, taken around 5 months after surgery. The receptor source for this set is a boy younger than two with tuberous sclerosis and intractable seizures.

Details on this clone: One junction end does not reproduce the germline sequence, and a read error may be involved. The chain is built from TRBV18 and TRBJ2-3; the match to TRBD2 covers 9 bases. Looked up from germline, CDR1 is KGHSH and CDR2 is LQKENI. The CDR3 extends over 15 amino acids. DNA of the CDR3: TGTGCCAGCTCGAAGTATAGAGCGGGAGGAGATTCGCAGTATTTT. Encoded protein: CASSKYRAGGDSQYF.

This chain connects TRBV27 to TRBJ2-1; tentatively, D is TRBD2 (5 bases). CDR1 is MNHEY, CDR2 SMNVEV, per germline (reference sequence). The CDR3 is 17 amino acids. CDR3: CGSTEAMEIYSYNEQFF. The CDR3 DNA reads TGTGGGAGCACGGAGGCTATGGAGATCTATTCCTACAATGAGCAGTTCTTC.

The CDR3 region is CAWRRGMGTNYGYTF. The CDR3 DNA follows: TGTGCCTGGAGAAGGGGGATGGGGACCAACTATGGCTACACCTTC. This chain links TRBV30 with TRBJ1-2; D might be TRBD1 (6 bases). Per the germline V gene, CDR1 is GTSNPN and CDR2 is SVGIG (reference sequence). The CDR3 runs to 15 residues. V was pared by 3 bases and J by 2 bases, with 16 bases between.

On this clone itself: Different DNA sequences within this sample yield the same CDR3. This chain joins TRBV11-3 and TRBJ1-1; D ambiguous. The CDR3 runs to 13 residues. Trimming took 1 base from V and 2 from J, leaving 5 bases between them. CDR1 and CDR2 (germline): SGHNT, YENEEA. CDR3 protein: CASSLGGNTEAFF. The CDR3 DNA follows: TGTGCCAGCAGCTTAGGGGGAAACACTGAAGCTTTCTTT.

The genes are TRBV5-1 and TRBJ1-1, with a possible D match to TRBD1 (5 bases). CDR3 length: 13 residues. V lost 6 bases and J lost 0, with 9 bases in between. CDR1 and CDR2 from the germline V gene are SGHRS and YFSETQ. CDR3 in amino acids: CASTSTVNTEAFF. Written as DNA, the CDR3 is TGCGCCAGCACCTCGACAGTGAACACTGAAGCTTTCTTT. The full variable domain, its missing parts supplied by reference TRBV5-1 and TRBJ1-1, is KAGVTQTPRYLIKTRGQQVTLSCSPISGHRSVSWYQQTPGQGLQFLFEYFSETQRNKGNFPGRFSGRQFSNSRSEMNVSTLELGDSALYLCASTSTVNTEAFFGQGTRLTVV.

V usage is TRBV5-8 and J usage is TRBJ1-5; D unresolved. Trimming took 4 bases from V and 0 from J, leaving 26 bases between them. Germline V gene data show CDR1 as SGHTS and CDR2 as YDEGEE. The CDR3 totals 20 residues. In nucleotides, the CDR3 is TGTGCCAGCAGCCTACCCATACGAGTTCACGACCTTTATAGCAATCAGCCCCAGCATTTT. Translation: CASSLPIRVHDLYSNQPQHF. Full variable domain (remainder filled in from reference TRBV5-8 and TRBJ1-5): EAGVTQSPTHLIKTRGQQATLRCSPISGHTSVYWYQQALGLGLQFLLWYDEGEERNRGNFPPRFSGRQFPNYSSELNVNALELEDSALYLCASSLPIRVHDLYSNQPQHFGDGTRLSIL.

This clone was seen once. The chain links TRBV28 to TRBJ1-2; no reliable D call. This CDR3 spans 12 amino acids. V lost 7 bases, J lost 8 bases, and 14 bases lay in between. The germline V gene encodes CDR1 MDHEN and CDR2 SYDVKM. The CDR3 nucleotides are TGTGCCAGCATGCCCGGGAGAGGGGGCTACACCTTC. Translated, it gives CASMPGRGGYTF.

The V call is TRBV5-3, the J call TRBJ2-3; 8 bases fit TRBD2. TRBV5-3 is labeled an ORF, and its function is uncertain. The CDR3 runs to 19 residues. V lost 4 bases, J lost 1 base, and 17 bases stayed unmatched. The CDR3 DNA reads TGTGCCAGAAGCCGCCGGAGAGGGCGGATAGCGGGGCGCACAGATACGCAGTATTTT. As protein: CARSRRRGRIAGRTDTQYF.

The chain employs TRBV7-9 and TRBJ2-4; D remains ambiguous. The CDR3 runs to 14 residues. Germline CDR1 reads SEHNR; CDR2 reads FQNEAQ (reference sequence). Trimming pared 5 bases from V and 3 bases from J, leaving 11 bases between. CDR3 region: CASSGRDGKNIQYF. The CDR3 DNA reads as TGTGCCAGCAGCGGCCGTGACGGCAAAAACATTCAGTACTTC. The entire variable domain, with the rest obtained from reference TRBV7-9 and TRBJ2-4, is as follows: DTGVSQNPRHKITKRGQNVTFRCDPISEHNRLYWYRQTLGQGPEFLTYFQNEAQLEKSRLLSDRFSAERPKGSFSTLEIQRTEQGDSAMYLCASSGRDGKNIQYFGAGTRLSVL.

The chain uses TRBV6-5 and TRBJ2-1, with 9 bases matching TRBD2. The CDR3 runs 16 residues. The V and J ends lost 0 bases and 6 bases, in that order; junction bases with no gene match: 6. The germline CDR1 and CDR2 sequences are MNHEY and SVGAGI. The DNA of the CDR3 is TGTGCCAGCAGTTACTCATTAGCGGGGGCGGGCAATGAGCAGTTCTTC. It yields the protein CASSYSLAGAGNEQFF.

The V gene is TRBV6-4, the J gene TRBJ1-2, with D perhaps matching TRBD1 (5 bases). Trimming pared 7 bases from V and 8 bases from J, leaving 20 bases between. CDR3 length equals 14 residues. The germline V gene encodes CDR1 MRHNA and CDR2 SNTAGT. The CDR3 DNA is TGTGCCAGCATCGAGGGGAAAGGGTCAAACGGCTACACCTTC. Translated, it gives CASIEGKGSNGYTF.

The rearrangement joins TRBV10-3 to TRBJ2-3; D remains unclear. Germline CDR1 and CDR2: ENHRY and SYGVKD. The CDR3 extends over 16 amino acids. V lost 3 bases and J lost 0, with 13 bases in between. Here the CDR3 reads CAISDPSISSTDTQYF. Written as DNA, the CDR3 is TGTGCCATCAGTGATCCCTCGATTTCTAGCACAGATACGCAGTATTTT.

This clone was picked up a small number of times. This chain links TRBV11-2 with TRBJ2-7; 8 nucleotides agree with TRBD1. V shed 4 bases, J shed 5 bases, and the junction held 10 bases outside the gene matches. The CDR3 runs to 15 residues. Germline V gene data show CDR1 as SGHAT and CDR2 as FQNNGV. The CDR3 protein is CASSSSPDRGDEQYF. CDR3 sequence (DNA): TGTGCCAGCAGCTCCTCCCCCGACAGGGGCGACGAGCAGTACTTC.

This clone has just one count. The chain carries TRBV3-1 (or the pseudogene TRBV3-2) and TRBJ1-4, with TRBD1 identical over 7 bases. Per germline, CDR1 LGHDT and CDR2 YNNKEL (reference sequence). J was trimmed by 5 bases and V by 3 bases; bases with no gene match: 6. This CDR3 spans 15 amino acids. The CDR3 DNA reads TGTGCCAGCAGCCATGGACAGGAAGGCAATGAAAAACTGTTTTTT. Translation gives CASSHGQEGNEKLFF.

This chain joins TRBV30 and TRBJ2-7; no reliable D call. Germline V CDR1 and CDR2: GTSNPN, SVGIG (reference sequence). The CDR3 runs to 16 residues. The V end lost 3 bases, the J end lost 6 bases, and 24 bases lay between the germline ends. CDR3 bases: TGTGCCTGGAGCAGACCTAAGACCGGCAGGAGAGGCGAGCAGTACTTC. The encoded protein is CAWSRPKTGRRGEQYF.

The sample holds one count of this clone. V usage is TRBV28 and J usage is TRBJ1-5; 11 positions match TRBD1. The CDR3 extends over 15 amino acids. J gave up 5 bases and V 7 bases, and 7 bases lay outside the gene matches. Germline assignment: CDR1 MDHEN and CDR2 SYDVKM. CDR3 in DNA: TGTGCCAGCAACCCCGGGACAGGGGGGCATCAGCCCCAGCATTTT. It yields the protein CASNPGTGGHQPQHF.

The V and J genes are TRBV7-9 and TRBJ1-2, with 8 positions matching TRBD1. CDR1 is SEHNR and CDR2 is FQNEAQ in the germline V gene (reference sequence). J was trimmed by 8 bases and V by 1 base; bases with no gene match: 9. The CDR3 contains 15 residues. This CDR3 is CASSLVGQGAEGYTF. The CDR3 DNA sequence: TGTGCCAGCAGCTTAGTAGGGCAGGGGGCAGAAGGCTACACCTTC.

DNA of the CDR3: TGTGCCAGCAGCCCAGGGGGCGGGAAACTCTTCAATGAGCAGTTCTTC. The encoded protein is CASSPGGGKLFNEQFF. The rearrangement links TRBV28 to TRBJ2-1; 8 bases map to TRBD1. The CDR3 contains 16 residues. Germline CDR1 reads MDHEN; CDR2 reads SYDVKM. J gave up 6 bases and V 6 bases, and 13 bases lay outside the gene matches.

This chain connects TRBV5-1 to TRBJ2-2, with TRBD2 identical over 13 bases. Germline V gene lookup returns CDR1 SGHRS and CDR2 YFSETQ. This CDR3 contains 18 residues. J was trimmed by 6 bases and V by 0 bases; bases with no gene match: 8. CDR3 coding DNA: TGCGCCAGCAGCTTGGCCGGACTAGCGGGAGAATTATCCGGGGAGCTGTTTTTT. This sequence encodes CASSLAGLAGELSGELFF. The full variable domain, in which reference TRBV5-1 and TRBJ2-2 provide the parts outside the CDR3, is KAGVTQTPRYLIKTRGQQVTLSCSPISGHRSVSWYQQTPGQGLQFLFEYFSETQRNKGNFPGRFSGRQFSNSRSEMNVSTLELGDSALYLCASSLAGLAGELSGELFFGEGSRLTVL.